This paragraph reports one TCR beta chain. Sorts that each held 300,000 cells were run in triplicate for every CD8+ T cell subset. CDR3 length: 14 residues. Germline CDR1 reads MDHEN; CDR2 reads SYDVKM. With UMI labels, 5' RACE was used to prepare the TRB cDNA libraries. TCRdb reprocessed the 5' RACE reads; each CDR3 protein has one entry and no DNA is given. This repertoire includes around 60,000 distinct CDR3 sequences. These data are taken from a study of CXCR3-negative and CXCR3-positive naive CD8 T cells. The source material was naive CXCR3- CD8+ T cells from blood. The subset denotes: CD45RO-CCR7+CD27+CD95- naive CD8+ T cells lacking CXCR3 (TNR3-). The sequence was collected from a human donor in good health. Some clones in this sample may be carry-over from other donors' samples. The rearrangement uses TRBV28 and TRBJ2-7. The CDR3 protein is CASSLFNLAYEQYF.